This TCR beta chain was identified during a study of blood T cell repertoires in COVID-19. Study as a whole: Some COVID-19 samples were acute and others convalescent; all came from the United States, Italy and Spain. The cDNA or gDNA used as material had been derived from T cells, B-cell-depleted T cells, or PBMCs.

In the study's own analysis: Reference gene primer amplification in the assay estimated nucleated cell counts. TCRdb's table, derived via immunoSEQ multiplex PCR, lists solely in-frame clones and lacks some. V and J calls and clone size come straight from that table; D and trimming were deduced from the DNA. The table lists some 250,000 clones, about 82% of them singletons, with 9% to 15% in the top ten. V lost 2 bases and J 6 bases, leaving 13 bases between the germline ends. This CDR3 region has 14 residues. The germline CDR1 and CDR2 sequences are LGHDT and YNNKEL (reference sequence). The receptor was derived from a man older than 75 with acute or convalescent COVID-19. The V gene is TRBV3-1 (or the pseudogene TRBV3-2), the J gene TRBJ2-5; no clear D. Source material: peripheral blood. The CDR3 DNA follows: TGTGCCAGCAGCCAACCTGCCGGTGTGAAGACCCAGTACTTC. As protein: CASSQPAGVKTQYF.